Listed below are T cell receptor beta chains from one sample, sequenced in a study of T cells in Graves' hyperthyroidism and ophthalmopathy. TCRdb passed the multiplex PCR reads through MiXCR, listing each CDR3 protein once. The table shows approximately 740,000 distinct CDR3 sequences, with 14% occurring only once. The sample was blood. These receptors originate from a woman aged 18-29 years with Graves' hyperthyroidism. The CDR3 runs from the conserved cysteine through the conserved F or W. The order of the fields is D gene, clone size, CDR3 length, V gene, J gene, CDR3 protein, CDR3 DNA. D genes are given only for firm matches. Rows may omit the clone size; those that give it use once, few, many or a size class.

NA	NA	14	TRBV20-1	TRBJ1-6	CSAREAATNSPLHF	TGCAGTGCTAGAGAAGCCGCGACAAATTCACCCCTCCACTTT
NA	NA	14	TRBV13	TRBJ1-2	CASSSPPGGYGYTF	TGTGCCAGCAGCTCCCCACCGGGAGGGTACGGCTACACCTTC
NA	many	15	TRBV7-2	TRBJ1-1	CASSLQAGVNTEAFF	TGTGCCAGCAGCTTACAGGCAGGGGTGAACACTGAAGCTTTCTTT
NA	many	13	TRBV27	TRBJ1-2	CASSYGTAYGYTF	TGTGCCAGCAGTTATGGTACCGCCTATGGCTACACCTTC
NA	few	14	TRBV20-1	TRBJ1-2	CSARATGRSYGYTF	TGCAGTGCTAGAGCTACGGGACGGAGCTATGGCTACACCTTC
TRBD1	few	17	TRBV10-1	TRBJ2-4	CASSESRQGDTKNIQYF	TGCGCCAGCAGTGAGTCGAGACAGGGTGACACCAAAAACATTCAGTACTTC
TRBD2	many	16	TRBV6-1	TRBJ2-3	CASRRGGQKFTDTQYF	TGTGCCAGTCGCCGGGGAGGGCAGAAATTCACAGATACGCAGTATTTT
TRBD2	many	13	TRBV2	TRBJ2-1	CASKAGTRGEQFF	TGTGCCAGCAAAGCGGGGACCCGGGGTGAGCAGTTCTTC
NA	few	14	TRBV27	TRBJ2-5	CASSWGLRVGTQYF	TGTGCCAGCAGTTGGGGCCTCAGGGTGGGGACCCAGTACTTC
NA	NA	13	TRBV11-2	TRBJ2-7	CASSTGLYNEQYF	TGTGCCAGCAGCACAGGACTATACAATGAGCAGTACTTC
NA	many	14	TRBV28	TRBJ2-2	CASSLIPTTGELFF	TGTGCCAGCAGTTTAATCCCAACAACCGGGGAGCTGTTTTTT
TRBD1	many	14	TRBV2	TRBJ2-5	CASRRQGGYETQYF	TGTGCCAGCAGGAGACAGGGCGGCTATGAGACCCAGTACTTC
TRBD2	many	16	TRBV20-1	TRBJ2-3	CSALRTSGRARRTQYF	TGCAGTGCTCTCCGCACTAGCGGGAGGGCCCGGCGTACGCAGTATTTT
NA	NA	12	TRBV27	TRBJ1-5	CASSLWGGPQHF	TGTGCCAGCAGCTTATGGGGAGGGCCCCAGCATTTT
TRBD1	NA	12	TRBV29-1	TRBJ1-1	CSGGQGAAEAFF	TGCAGCGGGGGACAGGGGGCCGCTGAAGCTTTCTTT
NA	many	15	TRBV6-2/TRBV6-3	TRBJ2-7	CASSYSIVFTYEQYF	TGTGCCAGCAGTTACTCGATAGTTTTTACCTACGAGCAGTACTTC
TRBD1	many	20	TRBV5-1	TRBJ2-7	CASSLVGTGIILSLGNEQYF	TGCGCCAGCAGCTTGGTGGGGACAGGCATCATTTTGTCCTTGGGAAACGAGCAGTACTTC
NA	many	16	TRBV7-3	TRBJ1-2	CASSPPWSLGSYGYTF	TGTGCCAGCAGCCCCCCGTGGAGTCTGGGAAGCTATGGCTACACCTTC
NA	few	14	TRBV4-1	TRBJ2-1	CASSQEGNVHEQFF	TGCGCCAGCAGCCAAGAAGGGAATGTCCATGAGCAGTTCTTC
TRBD1	NA	17	TRBV11-3	TRBJ2-7	CASSLNFPGTVYYEQYF	TGTGCCAGCAGCTTAAACTTCCCCGGGACAGTATACTACGAGCAGTACTTC
NA	NA	13	TRBV7-8	TRBJ2-7	CASSPGGSDEQYF	TGTGCCAGCAGCCCCGGGGGTAGCGACGAGCAGTACTTC
TRBD1	NA	16	TRBV25-1	TRBJ1-6	CASSPGQATYNSPLHF	TGTGCCAGCAGCCCAGGACAGGCTACTTATAATTCACCCCTCCACTTT
TRBD1	many	14	TRBV12-3/TRBV12-4	TRBJ1-2	CASSSGTANYGYTF	TGTGCCAGCAGTTCCGGGACAGCTAACTATGGCTACACCTTC
NA	many	13	TRBV30	TRBJ1-5	CAWSDQGNQPQHF	TGTGCCTGGAGTGATCAGGGAAATCAGCCCCAGCATTTT
TRBD1	many	14	TRBV20-1	TRBJ1-2	CSASRTGGDYGYTF	TGCAGTGCTAGCCGGACAGGTGGCGACTATGGCTACACCTTC
NA	NA	12	TRBV19	TRBJ1-1	CASSVRRTEAFF	TGTGCCAGTAGTGTACGGAGGACTGAAGCTTTCTTT
NA	NA	16	TRBV6-1	TRBJ1-5	CASSPPGGLGNQPQHF	TGTGCCAGCAGCCCTCCGGGAGGGTTGGGCAATCAGCCCCAGCATTTT
TRBD2	many	16	TRBV28	TRBJ2-3	CASSLRLAGLKDTQYF	TGTGCCAGCAGTTTAAGGCTAGCGGGCTTAAAGGATACGCAGTATTTT
NA	many	14	TRBV5-1	TRBJ2-1	CASSLDSAYNEQFF	TGCGCCAGCAGCTTGGATTCAGCCTACAATGAGCAGTTCTTC
NA	NA	15	TRBV10-3	TRBJ2-1	CAISRSGGPYNEQFF	TGTGCCATCAGTCGAAGCGGAGGGCCCTACAATGAGCAGTTCTTC
NA	many	13	TRBV6-1	TRBJ1-1	CASSETGYTEAFF	TGTGCCAGCAGTGAAACAGGGTACACTGAAGCTTTCTTT
TRBD2	few	15	TRBV9	TRBJ2-7	CASSVRAGVAYEQYF	TGTGCCAGCAGCGTAAGAGCGGGAGTCGCCTACGAGCAGTACTTC
NA	few	15	TRBV28	TRBJ2-5	CASSRLAGVGETQYF	TGTGCCAGCAGCCGCCTCGCCGGGGTTGGAGAGACCCAGTACTTC
NA	few	14	TRBV2	TRBJ2-3	CASSETGRTDTQYF	TGTGCCAGCAGTGAAACAGGGAGGACAGATACGCAGTATTTT
NA	many	14	TRBV2	TRBJ1-2	CASSKTDRIYGYTF	TGTGCCAGCAGCAAAACCGACAGAATCTATGGCTACACCTTC
TRBD1	many	17	TRBV24-1	TRBJ2-1	CATSDRPRGKILDEQFF	TGTGCCACCAGTGATAGACCCAGGGGGAAGATCTTGGATGAGCAGTTCTTC
NA	NA	15	TRBV5-5	TRBJ2-3	CASSDRAGKGPEWYF	TGTGCCAGCAGCGATAGGGCTGGGAAGGGGCCCGAATGGTATTTT
NA	NA	13	TRBV7-6	TRBJ2-1	CASSLLARDEQFF	TGTGCCAGCAGCTTACTCGCGAGGGATGAGCAGTTCTTC
TRBD1	few	14	TRBV11-3	TRBJ2-1	CASSIRTGNNEQFF	TGTGCCAGCAGCATCCGGACAGGTAACAATGAGCAGTTCTTC
NA	NA	12	TRBV28	TRBJ1-5	CASSWWRQPQHF	TGTGCCAGCAGTTGGTGGAGACAGCCCCAGCATTTT
NA	NA	14	TRBV19	TRBJ1-1	CASGIGPLNTEAFF	TGTGCCAGTGGTATTGGGCCTTTGAACACTGAAGCTTTCTTT
NA	many	17	TRBV18	TRBJ1-5	CASSNFIAGLGNQPQHF	TGTGCCAGCTCGAACTTCATCGCAGGGCTAGGGAATCAGCCCCAGCATTTT
NA	NA	16	TRBV27	TRBJ2-4	CASSPSVADRRNIQYF	TGTGCCAGCAGTCCCTCGGTAGCGGACCGTAGAAACATTCAGTACTTC
TRBD1	NA	13	TRBV6-1	TRBJ2-5	CASRHRGLETQYF	TGTGCCAGCAGACACAGGGGGCTGGAGACCCAGTACTTC
TRBD2	NA	17	TRBV4-1	TRBJ2-3	CASSQGTRASGADTQYF	TGCGCCAGCAGCCAAGGCACGCGGGCTAGCGGAGCAGATACGCAGTATTTT
TRBD2	NA	18	TRBV10-3	TRBJ2-2	CAISDIPLAGGITGELFF	TGTGCCATCAGTGACATTCCCCTAGCGGGAGGAATCACCGGGGAGCTGTTTTTT
TRBD2	NA	17	TRBV7-9	TRBJ2-7	CASSLGTSGKKPYEQYF	TGTGCCAGCAGCTTGGGGACTAGCGGGAAAAAACCCTACGAGCAGTACTTC
NA	once	15	TRBV30	TRBJ1-1	CAWSGGGFMNTEAFF	TGTGCCTGGAGTGGGGGGGGGTTCATGAACACTGAAGCTTTCTTT